The 27 T cell receptor beta chains in this list originate from one sample, sequenced in a study of cytomegalovirus exposure and HLA in healthy donors. The protocol was immunoSEQ multiplex PCR, while the TCRdb copy is restricted to in-frame clones and leaves out a portion. This table holds about 160,000 clones, 84% found once. Sequencing was performed on PBMCs. Receptor source: a man under 40 in good health and CMV-seropositive.

The chain recombines TRBV11-2 with TRBJ2-7, with 9 bases lining up with TRBD2. The CDR3 has 17 amino acids. V shed 0 bases and J 6 bases; nucleotides not matched to a gene: 12. Germline V gene data show CDR1 as SGHAT and CDR2 as FQNNGV. The CDR3 region is CASSLERWRGGLSEQYF. Written as DNA, the CDR3 is TGTGCCAGCAGCTTAGAAAGGTGGCGGGGGGGCTTGTCCGAGCAGTACTTC.

The V and J genes are TRBV28 and TRBJ2-1; 10 positions match TRBD2. This CDR3 is 15 amino acids long. Looked up from germline, CDR1 is MDHEN and CDR2 is SYDVKM. The V segment lost 5 bases and the J segment 2 bases; nucleotides outside the gene matches: 3. This CDR3 is CASSGLAGAYNEQFF. The CDR3 DNA sequence: TGTGCCAGCAGTGGGCTAGCGGGAGCCTACAATGAGCAGTTCTTC.

CDR3 in DNA: TGTGCCTGGAGGGGGGGGAGGGGGAGTCTTTACGAGCAGTACTTC. Translated: CAWRGGRGSLYEQYF. The V gene is TRBV30, the J gene TRBJ2-7; D possibly corresponds to TRBD2 (7 bases). CDR1 and CDR2 from the germline V gene are GTSNPN and SVGIG (reference sequence). There are 15 residues in the CDR3. Trimming took off 3 bases at V and 4 bases at J, with 19 bases between the two ends.

The chain has TRBV19 and TRBJ2-6; D gene ambiguous. This CDR3 has 12 residues. V gave up 9 bases and J gave up 8 bases, with 11 bases separating them. In germline, CDR1 is LNHDA, CDR2 SQIVND (reference sequence). DNA of the CDR3: TGTGCCAGCAGAGGCACCACCAACGTCCTGACTTTC. It encodes CASRGTTNVLTF.

The chain employs TRBV27 and TRBJ2-5, with D possibly TRBD1 on 5 matching bases. The CDR3 has 13 residues. Germline V gene sequence: CDR1 MNHEY, CDR2 SMNVEV (reference sequence). Trimming removed 2 bases from V and 5 bases from J, with 9 bases in between. CDR3 nucleotides: TGTGCCAGCAGTTTACTTTCAGGGGAGACCCAGTACTTC. Its translation: CASSLLSGETQYF.

The J gene is TRBJ1-5, the V gene TRBV19; D is perhaps TRBD1 (6 bases). This CDR3 is 14 amino acids long. Germline V gene lookup returns CDR1 LNHDA and CDR2 SQIVND (reference sequence). Trimming stripped 6 bases from V and 3 bases from J, with 12 bases between. CDR3 nucleotide sequence: TGTGCCAGTAGCATTCAGGGGTACAATCAGCCCCAGCATTTT. This codes for CASSIQGYNQPQHF.

V usage is TRBV28 and J usage is TRBJ2-7, with 7 bases that match TRBD2. From germline, CDR1 is MDHEN and CDR2 SYDVKM. V lost 3 bases and J lost 5; bases outside the gene matches: 7. The CDR3 has 14 amino acids. The CDR3 DNA follows: TGTGCCAGCAGTTTGGGGGTAGCGGGTAACGAGCAGTACTTC. It yields the protein CASSLGVAGNEQYF. The full variable domain, its missing parts supplied by reference TRBV28 and TRBJ2-7, is DVKVTQSSRYLVKRTGEKVFLECVQDMDHENMFWYRQDPGLGLRLIYFSYDVKMKEKGDIPEGYSVSREKKERFSLILESASTNQTSMYLCASSLGVAGNEQYFGPGTRLTVT.

The chain employs TRBV29-1 and TRBJ2-1; D is perhaps TRBD1 (5 bases). This CDR3 region has 17 residues. Trimming left V 3 bases short and J 0 bases short, with 18 bases between. Germline CDR1 reads SQVTM; CDR2 reads ANQGSEA. CDR3 sequence (DNA): TGCAGCGTTGAGGGGCCGACAGAAAAAAGCTCCTACAATGAGCAGTTCTTC. Amino acids: CSVEGPTEKSSYNEQFF.

The gene calls are TRBV6-6 and TRBJ1-5; the D gene is possibly TRBD1 (5 bases). The ends were cut back, 3 bases at V and 5 bases at J, with 8 bases in the middle. Germline CDR1 and CDR2: MNHNY and SVGAGI (reference sequence). The CDR3 spans 13 residues. The DNA of the CDR3 is TGTGCCAGCAGTTATGGCAGGGATCAGCCCCAGCATTTT. Its translation: CASSYGRDQPQHF.

This chain joins TRBV18 and TRBJ2-5; TRBD2 matches at 12 bases. V shed 6 bases and J 4 bases; nucleotides not matched to a gene: 0. The CDR3 loop spans 13 amino acids. The germline gives CDR1 KGHSH, CDR2 LQKENI. CDR3 residues: CASSGLAGETQYF. CDR3 bases: TGTGCCAGCTCGGGACTAGCGGGAGAGACCCAGTACTTC.

V is TRBV2 and J is TRBJ2-5, with 8 nucleotides matching TRBD1. V shed 2 bases, J shed 6 bases, and the junction held 11 bases outside the gene matches. Germline CDR1 and CDR2: SNHLY and FYNNEI. This CDR3 spans 16 amino acids. CDR3 amino acids: CASSEWLAGGAKTQYF. In nucleotides, the CDR3 is TGTGCCAGCAGTGAATGGTTGGCAGGGGGCGCGAAGACCCAGTACTTC.

The chain recombines TRBV11-3 with TRBJ2-1; D gene ambiguous. V lost 3 bases and J 4 bases, leaving 13 bases between the germline ends. This CDR3 region has 15 residues. Germline assignment: CDR1 SGHNT and CDR2 YENEEA. The CDR3 nucleotides read TGTGCCAGCAGCTTCAGCACAGCTACTTACAATGAGCAGTTCTTC. Its translation is CASSFSTATYNEQFF.

The chain combines TRBV6-1 with TRBJ2-3; 10 nucleotides align to TRBD2. From germline, CDR1 is MNHNS and CDR2 SASEGT. V was pared by 6 bases and J by 14 bases, with 8 bases of the junction left unmatched. CDR3 size: 12 residues. CDR3: CASSPSGRALYF. CDR3 sequence (DNA): TGTGCCAGCAGCCCGAGCGGGAGGGCCTTGTATTTT.

The rearrangement links TRBV2 to TRBJ1-3, with a weak D call TRBD1 (5 bases). V dropped 6 bases and J dropped 3 bases, with 12 bases sitting between them. CDR1 and CDR2 from the germline V gene are SNHLY and FYNNEI. This CDR3 is 14 amino acids long. CDR3 in amino acids: CASRPGHGGNTIYF. CDR3 DNA: TGTGCCAGCAGGCCCGGACACGGTGGAAACACCATATATTTT.

J is TRBJ2-7 and V is TRBV2, with D perhaps TRBD1 (6 bases). V dropped 6 bases and J dropped 2 bases, with 14 bases sitting between them. From germline, CDR1 is SNHLY and CDR2 FYNNEI. The length of the CDR3 is 14 residues. The CDR3 loop reads CASSANRVPYEQYF. CDR3 sequence (DNA): TGTGCCAGCAGCGCCAACAGGGTCCCCTACGAGCAGTACTTC.

A note on this clone: An end of the junction differs from the germline gene, which may be a read error. The V and J genes are TRBV29-1 and TRBJ1-2; D unresolved. CDR1 SQVTM and CDR2 ANQGSEA come from the germline V gene. The CDR3 has 8 amino acids. CDR3 coding DNA: TGCAGCGTTGAACAGATGCACTTC. Its translation is CSVEQMHF.

The chain links TRBV10-2 to TRBJ2-7, with TRBD1 identical over 8 bases. J gave up 5 bases and V 4 bases, and 7 bases lay outside the gene matches. The CDR3 totals 14 residues. CDR1 is WSHSY, CDR2 SAAADI, per germline. The CDR3 loop reads CASSVRTGRHEQYF. For the CDR3, the DNA is TGCGCCAGCAGTGTCAGGACAGGGCGGCACGAGCAGTACTTC.

This clone was seen only once. This chain links TRBV6-6 with TRBJ2-7, with 11 nucleotides matching TRBD1. The CDR3 contains 13 residues. After removal of 8 bases from V and 4 bases from J, the junction contained 4 bases not matched to a gene. Germline CDR1 reads MNHNY; CDR2 reads SVGAGI (reference sequence). The CDR3 coding sequence is TGTGCCAGCGGCCGGGACAGGGGGTACGAGCAGTACTTC. It codes for CASGRDRGYEQYF.

As regards this clone: This CDR3 is also generated by other DNA sequences in the sample. The chain combines TRBV5-1 with TRBJ2-7; D not resolved. V was shortened by 4 bases and J by 0 bases, with 5 bases between the two germline ends. Germline V lookup: CDR1 SGHRS, CDR2 YFSETQ. CDR3 size: 12 residues. DNA for the CDR3: TGCGCCAGCAGCCTAAGCTCCTACGAGCAGTACTTC. This translates into CASSLSSYEQYF.

A remark on this clone: This sample also contains other DNA sequences that code for the same CDR3. This rearrangement joins TRBV2 to TRBJ1-1; 9 positions match TRBD1. Germline assignment: CDR1 SNHLY and CDR2 FYNNEI. J lost 4 bases, V lost 6 bases, and 3 bases had no gene match. CDR3 length: 13 amino acids. The CDR3 nucleotides read TGTGCCAGCAGCGGACAGGGGAGCACTGAAGCTTTCTTT. Its protein product is CASSGQGSTEAFF. Complete variable domain (other parts from reference TRBV2 and TRBJ1-1): EPEVTQTPSHQVTQMGQEVILRCVPISNHLYFYWYRQILGQKVEFLVSFYNNEISEKSEIFDDQFSVERPDGSNFTLKIRSTKLEDSAMYFCASSGQGSTEAFFGQGTRLTVV.

V usage is TRBV2 and J usage is TRBJ2-3; 7 bases map to TRBD2. Trimming took 4 bases from V and 2 from J; bases not matched to a gene: 6. Germline lookup yields CDR1 SNHLY and CDR2 FYNNEI. The CDR3 sequence is 15 residues long. The chain's CDR3 is CASSVTSENTDTQYF. The DNA of the CDR3 is TGTGCCAGCAGTGTCACTAGCGAGAACACAGATACGCAGTATTTT.

The chain carries TRBV30 and TRBJ2-3; TRBD2 matches at 8 bases. The CDR3 length is 14 residues. Germline lookup yields CDR1 GTSNPN and CDR2 SVGIG (reference sequence). V shed 4 bases, J shed 4 bases, and the junction held 7 bases outside the gene matches. The CDR3 sequence is CAWTRGGSADTQYF. Written as DNA, the CDR3 is TGTGCCTGGACCCGGGGGGGGAGTGCAGATACGCAGTATTTT.

The V gene is TRBV30, the J gene TRBJ2-1; TRBD1 might be the D (5 bases). V was pared by 3 bases and J by 9 bases, with 9 bases between. The CDR3 contains 11 residues. Germline CDR1 and CDR2: GTSNPN and SVGIG (reference sequence). CDR3 DNA: TGTGCCTGGAGCCTCCAGGGTGAGCAGTTCTTC. Translation: CAWSLQGEQFF.

The V call is TRBV7-2, the J call TRBJ2-1; TRBD2 matches 9 bases. Germline CDR1 reads SGHTA; CDR2 reads FQGNSA. This CDR3 has 13 residues. V lost 6 bases and J lost 7; bases outside the gene matches: 4. In DNA, the CDR3 is TGTGCCAGCAGGAAAGCGGGAGGTAATGAGCAGTTCTTC. Its protein is CASRKAGGNEQFF.

The chain couples TRBV2 to TRBJ1-3; the match to TRBD1 covers 9 bases. J was trimmed by 3 bases and V by 1 base; bases with no gene match: 4. CDR3 length: 16 amino acids. Per germline, CDR1 SNHLY and CDR2 FYNNEI. CDR3 sequence (DNA): TGTGCCAGCAGTGAAGTTACAGGGGGCAATGGAAACACCATATATTTT. Protein: CASSEVTGGNGNTIYF.

The count of this clone is one. This chain links TRBV2 with TRBJ2-5; 10 bases align to TRBD1. There are 15 residues in the CDR3. V was clipped by 8 bases and J by 5 bases; unmatched bases: 11. Per the germline V gene, CDR1 is SNHLY and CDR2 is FYNNEI. The DNA of the CDR3 is TGTGCCAGCCTTAGGACAGGGGGGGCCGGGGAGACCCAGTACTTC. This sequence encodes CASLRTGGAGETQYF.

The chain recombines TRBV25-1 with TRBJ2-7, with TRBD2 identical over 8 bases. The V segment lost 3 bases and the J segment 4 bases; nucleotides outside the gene matches: 14. The germline CDR1 and CDR2 sequences are MGHDK and SYGVNS. The CDR3 is 17 residues long. CDR3 nucleotide sequence: TGTGCCAGCAGTGACCCAAGACGGGAGGGCCGTTTTTACGAGCAGTACTTC. This gives the protein CASSDPRREGRFYEQYF.